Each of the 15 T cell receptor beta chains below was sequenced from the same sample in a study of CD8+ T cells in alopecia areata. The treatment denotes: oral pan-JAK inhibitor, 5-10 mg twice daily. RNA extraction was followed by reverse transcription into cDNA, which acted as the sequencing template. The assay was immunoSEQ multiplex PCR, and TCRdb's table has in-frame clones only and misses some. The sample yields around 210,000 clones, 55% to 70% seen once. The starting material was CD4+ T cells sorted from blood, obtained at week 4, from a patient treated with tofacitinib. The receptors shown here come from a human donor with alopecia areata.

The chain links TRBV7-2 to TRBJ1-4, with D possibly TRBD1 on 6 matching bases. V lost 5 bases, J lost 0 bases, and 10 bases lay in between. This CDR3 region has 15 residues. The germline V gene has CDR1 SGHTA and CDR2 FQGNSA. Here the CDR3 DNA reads TGTGCCAGCAGCCTGGGACAAACAACTAATGAAAAACTGTTTTTT. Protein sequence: CASSLGQTTNEKLFF.

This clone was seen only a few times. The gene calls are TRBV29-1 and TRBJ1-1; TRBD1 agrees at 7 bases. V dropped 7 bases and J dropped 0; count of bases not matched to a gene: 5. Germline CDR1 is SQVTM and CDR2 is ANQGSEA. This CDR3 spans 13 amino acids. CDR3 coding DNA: TGCAGCGGGAAGGGACAGCTGAACACTGAAGCTTTCTTT. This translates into CSGKGQLNTEAFF. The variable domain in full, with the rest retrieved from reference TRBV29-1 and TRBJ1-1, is SAVISQKPSRDICQRGTSLTIQCQVDSQVTMMFWYRQQPGQSLTLIATANQGSEATYESGFVIDKFPISRPNLTFSTLTVSNMSPEDSSIYLCSGKGQLNTEAFFGQGTRLTVV.

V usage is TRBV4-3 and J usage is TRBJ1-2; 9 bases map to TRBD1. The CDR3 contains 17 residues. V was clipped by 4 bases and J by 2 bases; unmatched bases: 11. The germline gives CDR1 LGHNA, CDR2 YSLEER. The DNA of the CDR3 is TGCGCCAGCAGCCGAGTGGGACAGGGAAATCGGAACTATGGCTACACCTTC. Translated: CASSRVGQGNRNYGYTF.

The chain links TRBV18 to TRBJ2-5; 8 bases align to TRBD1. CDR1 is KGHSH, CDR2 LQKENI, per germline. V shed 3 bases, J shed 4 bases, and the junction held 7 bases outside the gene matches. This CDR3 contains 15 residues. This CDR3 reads CASSPLSDRAETQYF. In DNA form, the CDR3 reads TGTGCCAGCTCACCGTTGTCGGACAGGGCAGAGACCCAGTACTTC.

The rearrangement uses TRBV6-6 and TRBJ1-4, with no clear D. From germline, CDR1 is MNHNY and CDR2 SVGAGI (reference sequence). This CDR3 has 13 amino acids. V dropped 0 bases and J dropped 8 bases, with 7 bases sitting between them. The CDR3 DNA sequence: TGTGCCAGCAGTTACTCAGACCCGGAAAAACTGTTTTTT. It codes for CASSYSDPEKLFF.

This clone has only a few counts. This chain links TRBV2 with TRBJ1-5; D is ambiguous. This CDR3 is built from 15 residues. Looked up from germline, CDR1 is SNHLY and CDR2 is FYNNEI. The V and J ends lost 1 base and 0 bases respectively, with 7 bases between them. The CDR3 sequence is CASSEGAYSNQPQHF. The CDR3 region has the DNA TGTGCCAGCAGTGAAGGGGCCTATAGCAATCAGCCCCAGCATTTT.

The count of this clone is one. CDR3 sequence: CASNRDYPSNYGYTF. CDR3 nucleotides: TGTGCCAGCAATAGGGATTACCCTTCTAACTATGGCTACACCTTC. The V call is TRBV2, the J call TRBJ1-2; D ambiguous. Trimming left V 7 bases short and J 0 bases short, with 15 bases between. This CDR3 is built from 15 residues. The germline CDR1 and CDR2 sequences are SNHLY and FYNNEI.

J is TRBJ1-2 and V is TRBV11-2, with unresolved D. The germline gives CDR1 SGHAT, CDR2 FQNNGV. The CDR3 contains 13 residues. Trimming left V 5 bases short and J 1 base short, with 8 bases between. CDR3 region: CASSPGLNYGYTF. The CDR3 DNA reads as TGTGCCAGCAGCCCCGGGCTTAACTATGGCTACACCTTC.

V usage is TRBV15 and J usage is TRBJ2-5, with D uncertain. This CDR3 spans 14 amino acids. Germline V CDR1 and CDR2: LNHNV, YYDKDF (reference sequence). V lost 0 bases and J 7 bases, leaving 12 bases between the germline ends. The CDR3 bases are TGTGCCACCAGCAGAGATCGGAGCACCAGGACCCAGTACTTC. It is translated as CATSRDRSTRTQYF.

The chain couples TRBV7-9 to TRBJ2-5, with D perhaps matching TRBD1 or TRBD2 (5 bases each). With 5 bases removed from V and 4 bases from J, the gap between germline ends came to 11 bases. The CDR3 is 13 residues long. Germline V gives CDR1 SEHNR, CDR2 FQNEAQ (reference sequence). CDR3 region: CASSVTGGETQYF. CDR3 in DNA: TGTGCCAGCAGCGTAACAGGAGGAGAGACCCAGTACTTC.

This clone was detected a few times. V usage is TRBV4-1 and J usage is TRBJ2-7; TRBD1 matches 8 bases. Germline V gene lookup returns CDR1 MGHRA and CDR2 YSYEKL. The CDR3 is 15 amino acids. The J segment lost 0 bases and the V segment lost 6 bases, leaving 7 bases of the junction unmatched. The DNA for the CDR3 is TGCGCCAGCAGTCGGGACAGGACAAGCTCCTACGAGCAGTACTTC. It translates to CASSRDRTSSYEQYF.

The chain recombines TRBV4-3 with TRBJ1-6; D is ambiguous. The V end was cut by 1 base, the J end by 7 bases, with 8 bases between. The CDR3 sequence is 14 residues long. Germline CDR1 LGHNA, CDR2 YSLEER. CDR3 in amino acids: CASSQVSQNSPLHF. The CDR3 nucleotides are TGCGCCAGCAGCCAAGTCAGCCAAAATTCACCCCTCCACTTT.

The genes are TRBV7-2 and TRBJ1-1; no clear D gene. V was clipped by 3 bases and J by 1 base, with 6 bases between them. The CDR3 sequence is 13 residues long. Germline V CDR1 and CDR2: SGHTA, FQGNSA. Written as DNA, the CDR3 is TGTGCCAGCAGCTTCTATGGGAACACTGAAGCTTTCTTT. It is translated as CASSFYGNTEAFF.

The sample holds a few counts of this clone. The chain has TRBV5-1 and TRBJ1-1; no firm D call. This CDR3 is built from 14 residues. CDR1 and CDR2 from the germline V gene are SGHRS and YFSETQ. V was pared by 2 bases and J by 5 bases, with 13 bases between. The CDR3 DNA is TGCGCCAGCAGCTTCAACGGTCGGGGAACTGAAGCTTTCTTT. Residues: CASSFNGRGTEAFF.

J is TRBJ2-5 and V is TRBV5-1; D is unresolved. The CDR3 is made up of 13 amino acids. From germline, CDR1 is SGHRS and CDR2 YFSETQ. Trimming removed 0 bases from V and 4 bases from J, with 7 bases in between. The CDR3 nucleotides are TGCGCCAGCAGCTTGGGGTTTGGAGAGACCCAGTACTTC. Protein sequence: CASSLGFGETQYF.